Below are 13 T cell receptor beta chains sequenced from a single sample in a study of Ad26.COV2.S vaccination and SARS-CoV-2 variants. Sequenced by immunoSEQ multiplex PCR; TCRdb stores in-frame clones only, minus some. This table holds approximately 400,000 clones, 92% found once. Specimen: peripheral blood, collected after recovery from COVID-19. The receptor source for this set is a human donor who had recovered from COVID-19.

This chain links TRBV19 with TRBJ2-1, with D tentatively TRBD2 (6 bases). Germline V gives CDR1 LNHDA, CDR2 SQIVND (reference sequence). With 3 bases removed from V and 0 bases from J, the gap between germline ends came to 9 bases. The CDR3 contains 15 residues. The CDR3 nucleotides read TGTGCCAGTAGTATGACGGGGGTCTCCTACAATGAGCAGTTCTTC. It is translated as CASSMTGVSYNEQFF.

This clone was found once. This sequence joins TRBV19 and TRBJ2-1; D is unresolved. The CDR3 has 11 residues. From germline, CDR1 is LNHDA and CDR2 SQIVND (reference sequence). Deletions cut 3 bases from V and 3 bases from J, with 0 bases between. The CDR3 loop is CASSIYNEQFF. CDR3 nucleotides: TGTGCCAGTAGTATCTACAATGAGCAGTTCTTC.

The chain links TRBV3-1 (or the pseudogene TRBV3-2) to TRBJ1-1, with D unclear. The CDR3 totals 13 residues. Germline CDR1 reads LGHDT; CDR2 reads YNNKEL (reference sequence). The V end was cut by 4 bases, the J end by 3 bases, with 9 bases between. CDR3 loop: CASSPRRDTEAFF. Here the CDR3 DNA reads TGTGCCAGCAGCCCCAGGAGGGACACTGAAGCTTTCTTT.

The rearrangement links TRBV27 to TRBJ2-1, with 12 bases that match TRBD1. Germline assignment: CDR1 MNHEY and CDR2 SMNVEV (reference sequence). V shed 5 bases, J shed 10 bases, and the junction held 9 bases outside the gene matches. The CDR3 length is 15 residues. CDR3 amino acids: CASSTPGQGAWEQFF. In nucleotides, the CDR3 is TGTGCCAGCAGTACCCCGGGACAGGGGGCATGGGAGCAGTTCTTC.

This chain uses TRBV7-2 with TRBJ1-5, with D uncertain. Trimming took off 1 base at V and 5 bases at J, with 6 bases between the two ends. This CDR3 region has 13 residues. Germline V gives CDR1 SGHTA, CDR2 FQGNSA. CDR3 sequence (DNA): TGTGCCAGCAGCTTAGAGTTTTATCAGCCCCAGCATTTT. This codes for CASSLEFYQPQHF.

The chain has TRBV29-1 and TRBJ1-1; D is unclear. The CDR3 has 11 residues. Germline V lookup: CDR1 SQVTM, CDR2 ANQGSEA. V lost 3 bases and J 5 bases, leaving 7 bases between the germline ends. CDR3 bases: TGCAGCGTTGATGGGAGGACTGAAGCTTTCTTT. Translation gives CSVDGRTEAFF.

The gene calls are TRBV7-8 and TRBJ2-1; D may be TRBD2 (6 bases). V was shortened by 5 bases and J by 0 bases, with 11 bases between the two germline ends. CDR1 is SGHVS and CDR2 is FQNEAQ in the germline V gene. CDR3 length equals 15 residues. DNA for the CDR3: TGTGCCAGCAGCCTCCGGGGGTCCTCCTACAATGAGCAGTTCTTC. This translates into CASSLRGSSYNEQFF.

The chain uses TRBV27 and TRBJ1-5; 10 positions match TRBD1. Germline V gives CDR1 MNHEY, CDR2 SMNVEV (reference sequence). With 2 bases clipped from V and 6 bases from J, the junction kept 10 bases outside the gene matches. The CDR3 length is 17 residues. The CDR3 reads CASSLTGDRGSGQPQHF. The CDR3 DNA reads TGTGCCAGCAGTTTAACTGGGGACAGGGGTTCAGGTCAGCCCCAGCATTTT.

The chain couples TRBV7-2 to TRBJ2-7; TRBD1 matches 8 bases. CDR1 is SGHTA, CDR2 FQGNSA, per germline. V lost 5 bases, J lost 1 base, and 10 bases stayed unmatched. The CDR3 spans 16 residues. CDR3 region: CASSKPPGQVSYEQYF. CDR3 nucleotide sequence: TGTGCCAGCAGCAAACCCCCGGGACAGGTTTCCTACGAGCAGTACTTC.

The CDR3 spells CASSLGLAEITDTQYF. DNA of the CDR3: TGTGCCAGCAGCTTGGGACTAGCGGAAATCACAGATACGCAGTATTTT. The rearrangement uses TRBV7-2 and TRBJ2-3, with 11 bases aligning to TRBD2. The V and J ends lost 3 bases and 2 bases, in that order; junction bases with no gene match: 4. This CDR3 has 16 residues. From germline, CDR1 is SGHTA and CDR2 FQGNSA.

J is TRBJ1-5 and V is TRBV18, with no clear D. CDR1 is KGHSH and CDR2 is LQKENI in the germline V gene. The CDR3 loop spans 16 amino acids. V lost 1 base to trimming and J lost 0 bases, with 10 bases between them. The CDR3 sequence is CASSPLNSNSNQPQHF. Here the CDR3 DNA reads TGTGCCAGCTCACCACTTAACAGCAATAGCAATCAGCCCCAGCATTTT. The full variable domain, with the rest looked up from reference TRBV18 and TRBJ1-5, is NAGVMQNPRHLVRRRGQEARLRCSPMKGHSHVYWYRQLPEEGLKFMVYLQKENIIDESGMPKERFSAEFPKEGPSILRIQQVVRGDSAAYFCASSPLNSNSNQPQHFGDGTRLSIL.

CDR3 in DNA: TGTGCCAGCAGCAGCGTGATAGTAACTTCTGGAAACACCATATATTTT. It codes for CASSSVIVTSGNTIYF. V gene TRBV11-2 combines with J gene TRBJ1-3; D uncertain. Germline V gene lookup returns CDR1 SGHAT and CDR2 FQNNGV. V was clipped by 5 bases and J by 1 base, with 15 bases between them. The CDR3 contains 16 residues.

The genes are TRBV27 and TRBJ1-2, with D unresolved. The germline V gene has CDR1 MNHEY and CDR2 SMNVEV (reference sequence). Trimming left V 3 bases short and J 2 bases short, with 10 bases between. This CDR3 is built from 14 residues. The CDR3 bases are TGTGCCAGCAGTTTCGGCGGGAACAACTATGGCTACACCTTC. Translating gives CASSFGGNNYGYTF.